These T cell receptor beta chains were read from a single sample in a study of T cell repertoires and HLA-DP antigens. Sequencing used immunoSEQ multiplex PCR; TCRdb keeps in-frame clones, though not all of them. The table records around 90,000 clones, roughly 86% of them present only once. These receptors' targets are unknown. Sequencing used CD4+ T cells from PBMCs. Receptor source: a man aged 50 to 59 in good health and CMV-seronegative. Each CDR3 is given with its conserved first and last residue. D genes are given only for firm matches. For some rows the clone size is stated as once, few or many, or as a class when expanded; others skip it.

cdr3_aa: CASSPQVVGNTGELFF
cdr3_nt: TGTGCCAGCAGCCCCCAGGTAGTGGGGAACACCGGGGAGCTGTTTTTT
d_call: NA
j_call: TRBJ2-2
v_call: TRBV7-2
clone_size: NA

cdr3_aa: CASTTGTYGYTF
cdr3_nt: TGTGCCAGTACGACAGGGACCTATGGCTACACCTTC
d_call: TRBD1
j_call: TRBJ1-2
v_call: TRBV19
clone_size: NA

cdr3_aa: CASNPTPAASGELFF
cdr3_nt: TGCGCCAGCAACCCGACCCCCGCCGCGTCCGGGGAGCTGTTTTTT
d_call: NA
j_call: TRBJ2-2
v_call: TRBV5-1
clone_size: NA

cdr3_aa: CASSIPPTDTQYF
cdr3_nt: TGTGCCAGTAGTATACCCCCCACAGATACGCAGTATTTT
d_call: NA
j_call: TRBJ2-3
v_call: TRBV19
clone_size: NA

cdr3_aa: CASSLAGAGSPTEAFF
cdr3_nt: TGTGCCAGCAGCTTAGCGGGGGCGGGTAGCCCCACTGAAGCTTTCTTT
d_call: NA
j_call: TRBJ1-1
v_call: TRBV7-6
clone_size: NA

cdr3_aa: CASSRTSGRAPPDTQYF
cdr3_nt: TGTGCCAGCAGCAGAACTAGCGGGAGGGCCCCCCCAGATACGCAGTATTTT
d_call: TRBD2
j_call: TRBJ2-3
v_call: TRBV7-2
clone_size: few

cdr3_aa: CASRDGTGGKAGSPLHF
cdr3_nt: TGTGCCAGCAGAGACGGGACAGGGGGCAAAGCTGGTTCACCCCTCCACTTT
d_call: TRBD1
j_call: TRBJ1-6
v_call: TRBV7-2
clone_size: once

cdr3_aa: CASSPQASIADTQYF
cdr3_nt: TGTGCCAGCTCCCCCCAAGCTAGCATCGCAGATACGCAGTATTTT
d_call: NA
j_call: TRBJ2-3
v_call: TRBV18
clone_size: NA

cdr3_aa: CASSREGGNTQYF
cdr3_nt: TGCGCCAGCAGCCGCGAGGGGGGAAATACGCAGTATTTT
d_call: NA
j_call: TRBJ2-3
v_call: TRBV5-1
clone_size: NA

cdr3_aa: CASSYKDTQYF
cdr3_nt: TGTGCCAGCAGCTACAAGGATACGCAGTATTTT
d_call: NA
j_call: TRBJ2-3
v_call: TRBV5-4
clone_size: once

cdr3_aa: CASSMVRMNTEAFF
cdr3_nt: TGTGCCAGTAGTATGGTCAGAATGAACACTGAAGCTTTCTTT
d_call: NA
j_call: TRBJ1-1
v_call: TRBV19
clone_size: NA

cdr3_aa: CASSPLSQGAKNIQYF
cdr3_nt: TGTGCCAGCAGCCCCCTGAGTCAGGGAGCCAAAAACATTCAGTACTTC
d_call: NA
j_call: TRBJ2-4
v_call: TRBV14
clone_size: NA

cdr3_aa: CASIGDHNQPQHF
cdr3_nt: TGTGCCAGCATAGGGGACCACAATCAGCCCCAGCATTTT
d_call: NA
j_call: TRBJ1-5
v_call: TRBV28
clone_size: once

cdr3_aa: CASSLGVAVAGRGTDTQYF
cdr3_nt: TGTGCCAGCAGCTTAGGAGTCGCGGTAGCGGGACGGGGCACAGATACGCAGTATTTT
d_call: TRBD2
j_call: TRBJ2-3
v_call: TRBV13
clone_size: NA

cdr3_aa: CASSLEVGGQTYQPQHF
cdr3_nt: TGTGCCAGCAGCTTAGAGGTCGGGGGACAGACTTATCAGCCCCAGCATTTT
d_call: TRBD1
j_call: TRBJ1-5
v_call: TRBV7-9
clone_size: NA

cdr3_aa: CASSLGTSTDTQYF
cdr3_nt: TGTGCCAGCAGCCTAGGGACTAGCACAGATACGCAGTATTTT
d_call: NA
j_call: TRBJ2-3
v_call: TRBV7-3
clone_size: NA

cdr3_aa: CASRRQTEKLFF
cdr3_nt: TGTGCCAGCAGGCGACAGACTGAAAAACTGTTTTTT
d_call: NA
j_call: TRBJ1-4
v_call: TRBV6-1
clone_size: NA

cdr3_aa: CASSYGTGSTYNEQFF
cdr3_nt: TGTGCCAGCAGTTACGGGACGGGGTCCACCTACAATGAGCAGTTCTTC
d_call: NA
j_call: TRBJ2-1
v_call: TRBV6-6
clone_size: NA

cdr3_aa: CASSTAGTGYNEQFF
cdr3_nt: TGTGCCAGCAGCACCGCGGGGACAGGGTACAATGAGCAGTTCTTC
d_call: TRBD1
j_call: TRBJ2-1
v_call: TRBV11-2
clone_size: NA

cdr3_aa: CASSFFRASGEYF
cdr3_nt: TGTGCCAGCAGCTTTTTCCGGGCGAGCGGGGAGTACTTC
d_call: TRBD2
j_call: TRBJ2-7
v_call: TRBV5-4
clone_size: NA

cdr3_aa: CASSSWPYEQYF
cdr3_nt: TGTGCCAGCAGCTCGTGGCCCTACGAGCAGTACTTC
d_call: NA
j_call: TRBJ2-7
v_call: TRBV7-9
clone_size: NA

cdr3_aa: CASSDSSGGAYEQYF
cdr3_nt: TGTGCCAGCAGTGACTCTAGCGGGGGGGCTTATGAGCAGTACTTC
d_call: TRBD2
j_call: TRBJ2-7
v_call: TRBV6-1
clone_size: NA

cdr3_aa: CSVDGGAGYAFF
cdr3_nt: TGCAGCGTTGATGGGGGGGCAGGGTACGCTTTCTTT
d_call: NA
j_call: TRBJ1-1
v_call: TRBV29-1
clone_size: NA

cdr3_aa: CASSERLAGGMETQYF
cdr3_nt: TGTGCCAGCAGTGAAAGGCTAGCGGGGGGGATGGAGACCCAGTACTTC
d_call: TRBD2
j_call: TRBJ2-5
v_call: TRBV2
clone_size: few

cdr3_aa: CASRGTGVRDTQYF
cdr3_nt: TGTGCCAGCAGAGGGACAGGAGTTCGAGATACGCAGTATTTT
d_call: TRBD1
j_call: TRBJ2-3
v_call: TRBV6-5
clone_size: NA

cdr3_aa: CATSRGEVAVDHEQYF
cdr3_nt: TGTGCCACCAGCAGAGGGGAAGTGGCAGTCGACCACGAGCAGTACTTC
d_call: NA
j_call: TRBJ2-7
v_call: TRBV15
clone_size: NA

cdr3_aa: CASSGRGFRTEAFF
cdr3_nt: TGTGCCAGCAGCGGGAGGGGCTTTCGTACTGAAGCTTTCTTT
d_call: NA
j_call: TRBJ1-1
v_call: TRBV7-2
clone_size: once

cdr3_aa: CASRSLVTPRRPETQYF
cdr3_nt: TGTGCAAGTCGCTCACTTGTGACCCCGCGCCGGCCAGAGACCCAGTACTTC
d_call: NA
j_call: TRBJ2-5
v_call: TRBV12-2
clone_size: NA

cdr3_aa: CASSEASGGAYEQYF
cdr3_nt: TGTGCCAGCAGTGAAGCTAGCGGGGGGGCCTACGAGCAGTACTTC
d_call: TRBD2
j_call: TRBJ2-7
v_call: TRBV6-1
clone_size: once

cdr3_aa: CATRKGAGPYEQYF
cdr3_nt: TGTGCCACCCGCAAAGGCGCGGGGCCCTACGAGCAGTACTTC
d_call: NA
j_call: TRBJ2-7
v_call: TRBV10-3
clone_size: NA

cdr3_aa: CASSEAWGGQGSNQPQHF
cdr3_nt: TGTGCCAGCAGTGAAGCATGGGGGGGACAGGGGAGCAATCAGCCCCAGCATTTT
d_call: TRBD1
j_call: TRBJ1-5
v_call: TRBV2
clone_size: NA

cdr3_aa: CASSVTDRAAYNEQFF
cdr3_nt: TGTGCCAGCAGCGTGACCGACAGGGCTGCCTACAATGAGCAGTTCTTC
d_call: TRBD1
j_call: TRBJ2-1
v_call: TRBV5-5
clone_size: NA

cdr3_aa: CASSPGQGVREQYF
cdr3_nt: TGTGCCAGCAGCCCCGGACAGGGGGTGAGGGAGCAGTACTTC
d_call: TRBD1
j_call: TRBJ2-7
v_call: TRBV5-6
clone_size: NA

cdr3_aa: CATSDGTSGLGTDTQYF
cdr3_nt: TGTGCCACCAGCGATGGGACTAGCGGGTTGGGCACAGATACGCAGTATTTT
d_call: TRBD2
j_call: TRBJ2-3
v_call: TRBV15
clone_size: few

cdr3_aa: CASSDGQRPQHF
cdr3_nt: TGCGCCAGCAGTGACGGACAGAGACCCCAGCATTTT
d_call: NA
j_call: TRBJ1-5
v_call: TRBV10-2
clone_size: NA

cdr3_aa: CASSTSGTSYEQYF
cdr3_nt: TGTGCCAGCTCTACAAGCGGGACCTCCTACGAGCAGTACTTC
d_call: TRBD2
j_call: TRBJ2-7
v_call: TRBV18
clone_size: NA

cdr3_aa: CASRGETLAKNIQYF
cdr3_nt: TGTGCCAGCAGGGGGGAGACACTAGCCAAAAACATTCAGTACTTC
d_call: NA
j_call: TRBJ2-4
v_call: TRBV6-6
clone_size: once

cdr3_aa: CASSKFAGAPHNEQFF
cdr3_nt: TGTGCCAGCAGCAAATTCGCGGGGGCGCCCCACAATGAGCAGTTCTTC
d_call: NA
j_call: TRBJ2-1
v_call: TRBV21-1
clone_size: NA

cdr3_aa: CASSSRQGTVSGANVLTF
cdr3_nt: TGTGCCAGTAGTTCCCGACAGGGGACCGTCTCTGGGGCCAACGTCCTGACTTTC
d_call: TRBD1
j_call: TRBJ2-6
v_call: TRBV19
clone_size: NA

cdr3_aa: CASSLYRGGDAGYTF
cdr3_nt: TGTGCCAGCAGCTTGTATCGGGGAGGGGACGCGGGCTACACCTTC
d_call: NA
j_call: TRBJ1-2
v_call: TRBV5-4
clone_size: NA

cdr3_aa: CASSPRGVDYTF
cdr3_nt: TGCGCCAGCAGCCCCCGCGGGGTTGACTACACCTTC
d_call: NA
j_call: TRBJ1-2
v_call: TRBV5-1
clone_size: once